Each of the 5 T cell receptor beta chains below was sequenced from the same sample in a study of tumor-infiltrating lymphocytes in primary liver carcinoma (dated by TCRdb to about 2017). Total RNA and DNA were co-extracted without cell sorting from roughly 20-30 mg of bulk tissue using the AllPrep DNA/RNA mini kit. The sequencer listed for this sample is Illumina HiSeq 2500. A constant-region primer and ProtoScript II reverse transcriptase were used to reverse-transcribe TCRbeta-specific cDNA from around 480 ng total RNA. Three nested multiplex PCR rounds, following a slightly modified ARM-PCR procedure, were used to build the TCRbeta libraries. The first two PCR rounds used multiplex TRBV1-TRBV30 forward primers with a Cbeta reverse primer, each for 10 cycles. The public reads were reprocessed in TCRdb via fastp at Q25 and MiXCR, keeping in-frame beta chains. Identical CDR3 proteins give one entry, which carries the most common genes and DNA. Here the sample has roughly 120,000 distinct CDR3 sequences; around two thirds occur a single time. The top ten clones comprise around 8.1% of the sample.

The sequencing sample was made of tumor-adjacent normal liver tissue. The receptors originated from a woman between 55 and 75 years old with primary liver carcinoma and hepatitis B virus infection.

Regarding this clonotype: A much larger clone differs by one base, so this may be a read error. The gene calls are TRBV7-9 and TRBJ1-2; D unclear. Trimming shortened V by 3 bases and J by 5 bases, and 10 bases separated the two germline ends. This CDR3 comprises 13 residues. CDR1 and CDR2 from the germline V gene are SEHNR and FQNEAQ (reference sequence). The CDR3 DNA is TGTGCCAGCAGCTTCGGCTCCCCGTATGGCTACACCTTC. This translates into CASSFGSPYGYTF.

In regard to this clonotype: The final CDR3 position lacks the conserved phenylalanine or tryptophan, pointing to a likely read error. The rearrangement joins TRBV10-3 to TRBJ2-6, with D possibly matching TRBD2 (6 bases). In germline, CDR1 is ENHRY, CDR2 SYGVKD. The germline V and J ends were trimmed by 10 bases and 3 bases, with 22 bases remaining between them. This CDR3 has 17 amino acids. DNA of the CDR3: TGTGCCAGTCGAACGGGGGTCATTTCCTTTGGGGCCAACGTCCTGACTATC. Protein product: CASRTGVISFGANVLTI.

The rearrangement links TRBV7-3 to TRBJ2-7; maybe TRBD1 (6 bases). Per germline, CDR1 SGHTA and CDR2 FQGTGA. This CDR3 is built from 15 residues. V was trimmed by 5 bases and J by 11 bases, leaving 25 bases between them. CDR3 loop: CASSPKSTGWGEEYF. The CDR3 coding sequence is TGTGCCAGCAGCCCCAAAAGCACAGGGTGGGGAGAGGAGTACTTC.

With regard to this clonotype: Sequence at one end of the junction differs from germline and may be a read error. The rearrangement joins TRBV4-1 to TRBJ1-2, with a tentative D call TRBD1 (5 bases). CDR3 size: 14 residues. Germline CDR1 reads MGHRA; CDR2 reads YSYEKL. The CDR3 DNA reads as TGCGCCAGCAGCCAAGTGGCAGGGTTCTATGGCTACATCTTC. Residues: CASSQVAGFYGYIF.

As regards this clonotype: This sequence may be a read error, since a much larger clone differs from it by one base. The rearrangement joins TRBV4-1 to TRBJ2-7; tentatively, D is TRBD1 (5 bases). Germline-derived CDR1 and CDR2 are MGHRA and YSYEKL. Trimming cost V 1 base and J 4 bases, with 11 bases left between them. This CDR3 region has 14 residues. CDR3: CASSQALDIYEQYF. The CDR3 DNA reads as TGCGCCAGCAGCCAAGCCCTGGACATATACGAGCAGTACTTC.